This T cell receptor beta chain is drawn from a study of long-term antiretroviral therapy in people with HIV. Overall study results and limits: Missing from the dataset were any data on ART adherence, viral resistance or therapy changes.

Runs used v3.0 of the immunoSEQ assay and were done at survey level. Sequencing used immunoSEQ multiplex PCR; TCRdb keeps in-frame clones, though not all of them. The data hold around 29,000 clones, with more than 85% observed a single time. This clone has a single count. Its cognate antigen is unknown. With 3 bases removed from V and 4 bases from J, the gap between germline ends came to 13 bases. Germline CDR1 and CDR2: ENHRY and SYGVKD. The CDR3 has 15 amino acids. This sample comprised unsorted PBMCs, obtained approximately 6.5 years after starting antiretroviral therapy. This chain links TRBV10-3 with TRBJ1-5, with D possibly being TRBD1 (5 bases). This TCR was recovered from a middle-aged woman with HIV. In DNA form, the CDR3 reads TGTGCCATCAGTGATTTAAGGGGAGGAAATCAGCCCCAGCATTTT. This gives the protein CAISDLRGGNQPQHF.